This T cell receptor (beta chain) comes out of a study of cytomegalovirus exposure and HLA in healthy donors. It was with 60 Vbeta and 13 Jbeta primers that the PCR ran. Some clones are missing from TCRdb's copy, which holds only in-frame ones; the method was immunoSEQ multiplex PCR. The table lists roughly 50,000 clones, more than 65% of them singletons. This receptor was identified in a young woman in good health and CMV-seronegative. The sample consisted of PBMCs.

The CDR3: CASSVQGTYGYTF. Written as DNA, the CDR3 is TGTGCCAGCAGCGTACAGGGTACCTATGGCTACACCTTC. The rearrangement joins TRBV6-1 to TRBJ1-2, with a tentative D call TRBD1 (6 bases). The germline V gene has CDR1 MNHNS and CDR2 SASEGT. This CDR3 has 13 amino acids. Deletions cut 6 bases from V and 4 bases from J, with 12 bases between.